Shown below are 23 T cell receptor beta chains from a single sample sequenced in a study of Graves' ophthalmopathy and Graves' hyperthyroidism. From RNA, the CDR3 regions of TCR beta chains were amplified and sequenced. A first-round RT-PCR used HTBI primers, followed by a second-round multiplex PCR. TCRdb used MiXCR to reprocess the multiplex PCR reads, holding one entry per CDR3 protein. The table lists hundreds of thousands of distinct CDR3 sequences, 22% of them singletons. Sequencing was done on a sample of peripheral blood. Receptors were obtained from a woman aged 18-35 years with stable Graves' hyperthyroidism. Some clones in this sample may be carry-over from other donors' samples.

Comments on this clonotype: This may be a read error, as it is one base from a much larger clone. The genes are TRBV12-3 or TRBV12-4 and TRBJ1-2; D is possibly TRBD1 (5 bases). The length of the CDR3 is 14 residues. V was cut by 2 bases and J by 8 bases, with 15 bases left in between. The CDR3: CASSLFHGAGGYTF. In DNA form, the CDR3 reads TGTGCCAGCAGTTTATTCCACGGGGCGGGCGGCTACACCTTC.

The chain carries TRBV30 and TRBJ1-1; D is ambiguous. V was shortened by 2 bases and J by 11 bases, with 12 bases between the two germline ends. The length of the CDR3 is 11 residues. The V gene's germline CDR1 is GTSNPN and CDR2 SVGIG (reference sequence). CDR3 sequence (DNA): TGTGCCTGGAGTATAACCCCAAGTGCTTTCTTT. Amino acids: CAWSITPSAFF.

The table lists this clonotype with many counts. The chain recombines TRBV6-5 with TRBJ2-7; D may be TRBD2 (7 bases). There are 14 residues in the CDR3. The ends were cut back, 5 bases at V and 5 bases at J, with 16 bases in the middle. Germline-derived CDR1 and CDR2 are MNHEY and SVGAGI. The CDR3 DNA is TGTGCCAGCAGTCTTGGGGGGGCTAGGAACGAGCAGTACTTC. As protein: CASSLGGARNEQYF.

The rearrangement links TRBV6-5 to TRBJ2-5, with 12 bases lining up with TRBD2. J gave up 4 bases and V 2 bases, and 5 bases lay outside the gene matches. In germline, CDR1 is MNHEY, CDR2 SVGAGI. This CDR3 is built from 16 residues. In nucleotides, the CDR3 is TGTGCCAGCAGTTACCAGCTAGCGGGGGGGCGAGAGACCCAGTACTTC. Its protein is CASSYQLAGGRETQYF.

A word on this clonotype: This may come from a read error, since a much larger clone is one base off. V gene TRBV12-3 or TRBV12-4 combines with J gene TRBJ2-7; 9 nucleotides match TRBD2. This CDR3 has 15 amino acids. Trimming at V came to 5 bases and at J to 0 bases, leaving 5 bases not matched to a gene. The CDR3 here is CASSLWTSASYEQYF. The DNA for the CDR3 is TGTGCCAGCAGTCTTTGGACTAGCGCCTCCTACGAGCAGTACTTC.

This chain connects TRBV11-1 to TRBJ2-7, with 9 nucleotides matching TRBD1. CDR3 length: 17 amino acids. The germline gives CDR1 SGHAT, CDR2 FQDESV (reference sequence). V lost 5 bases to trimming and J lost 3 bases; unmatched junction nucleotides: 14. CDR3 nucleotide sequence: TGTGCCAGCAGCCTTAAAACCGCCGGGACAGGGCGCTACGAGCAGTACTTC. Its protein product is CASSLKTAGTGRYEQYF.

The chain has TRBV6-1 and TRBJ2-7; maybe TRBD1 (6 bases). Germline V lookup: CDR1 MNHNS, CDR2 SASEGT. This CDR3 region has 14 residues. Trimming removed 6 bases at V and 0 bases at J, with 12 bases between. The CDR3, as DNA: TGTGCCAGCAGGTCCCGGGACAACTCCTACGAGCAGTACTTC. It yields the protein CASRSRDNSYEQYF.

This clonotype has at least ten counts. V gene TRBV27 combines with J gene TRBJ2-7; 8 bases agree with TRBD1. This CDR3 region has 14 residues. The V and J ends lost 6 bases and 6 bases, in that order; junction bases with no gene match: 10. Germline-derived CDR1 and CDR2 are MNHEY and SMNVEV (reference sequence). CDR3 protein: CASSPGGGSLEQYF. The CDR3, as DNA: TGTGCCAGCAGCCCAGGGGGCGGCAGTCTCGAGCAGTACTTC.

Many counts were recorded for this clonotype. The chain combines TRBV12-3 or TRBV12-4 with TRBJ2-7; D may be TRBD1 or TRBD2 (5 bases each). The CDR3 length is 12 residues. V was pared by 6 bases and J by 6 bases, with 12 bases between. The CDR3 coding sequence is TGTGCCAGCAGACGGGACCGCGGCGAGCAGTACTTC. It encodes CASRRDRGEQYF.

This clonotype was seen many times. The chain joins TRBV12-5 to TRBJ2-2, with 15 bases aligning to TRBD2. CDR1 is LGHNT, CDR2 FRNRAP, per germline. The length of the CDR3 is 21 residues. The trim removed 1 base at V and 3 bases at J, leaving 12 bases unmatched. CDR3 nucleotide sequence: TGTGCTAGTGGTTTGGGACAGCGCGGACTAGCGGGAGGGCTTGACACCGGGGAGCTGTTTTTT. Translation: CASGLGQRGLAGGLDTGELFF.

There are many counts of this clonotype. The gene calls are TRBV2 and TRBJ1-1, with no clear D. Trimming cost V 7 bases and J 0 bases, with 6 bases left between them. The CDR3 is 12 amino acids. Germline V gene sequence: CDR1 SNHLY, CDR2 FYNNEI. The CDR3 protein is CASTAVNTEAFF. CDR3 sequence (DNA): TGTGCCAGCACGGCAGTGAACACTGAAGCTTTCTTT.

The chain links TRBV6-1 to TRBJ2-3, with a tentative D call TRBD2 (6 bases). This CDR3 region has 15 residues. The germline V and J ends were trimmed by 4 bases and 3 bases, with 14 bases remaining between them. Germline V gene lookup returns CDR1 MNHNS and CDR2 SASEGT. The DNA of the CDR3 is TGTGCCAGCAGTGTGACTAGTGGTAGTACAGATACGCAGTATTTT. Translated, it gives CASSVTSGSTDTQYF.

As DNA, the CDR3 is TGTGCCAGCAACCGTCCAGGAAACACCATATATTTT. It translates to CASNRPGNTIYF. The V call is TRBV12-3 or TRBV12-4, the J call TRBJ1-3; the D is unclear. The V end lost 7 bases, the J end lost 4 bases, and 8 bases lay between the germline ends. The CDR3 is made up of 12 amino acids.

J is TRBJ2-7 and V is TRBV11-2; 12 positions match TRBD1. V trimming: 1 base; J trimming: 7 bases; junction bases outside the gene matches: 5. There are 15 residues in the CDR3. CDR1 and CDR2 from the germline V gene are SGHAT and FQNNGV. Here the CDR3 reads CASSLGGQGAREQYF. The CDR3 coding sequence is TGTGCCAGCAGCTTAGGGGGACAGGGGGCGAGGGAGCAGTACTTC.

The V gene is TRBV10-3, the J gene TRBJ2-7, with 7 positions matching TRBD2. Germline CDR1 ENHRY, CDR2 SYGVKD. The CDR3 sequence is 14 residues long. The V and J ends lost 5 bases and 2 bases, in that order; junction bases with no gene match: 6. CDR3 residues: CAISTGTKTYEQYF. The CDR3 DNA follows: TGTGCCATCAGTACCGGGACTAAAACCTACGAGCAGTACTTC.

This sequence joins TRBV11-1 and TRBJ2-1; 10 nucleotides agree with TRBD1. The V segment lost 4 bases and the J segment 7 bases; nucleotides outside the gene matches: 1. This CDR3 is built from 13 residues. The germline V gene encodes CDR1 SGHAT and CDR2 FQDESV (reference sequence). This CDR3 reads CASSSGQGNEQFF. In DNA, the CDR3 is TGTGCCAGCAGCTCGGGACAGGGGAATGAGCAGTTCTTC.

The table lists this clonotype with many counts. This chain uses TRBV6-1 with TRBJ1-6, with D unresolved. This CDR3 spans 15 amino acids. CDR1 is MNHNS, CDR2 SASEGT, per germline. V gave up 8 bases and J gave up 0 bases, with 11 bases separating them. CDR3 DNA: TGTGCCAGCCGGGATGTTAGCTCCTATAATTCACCCCTCCACTTT. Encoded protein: CASRDVSSYNSPLHF.

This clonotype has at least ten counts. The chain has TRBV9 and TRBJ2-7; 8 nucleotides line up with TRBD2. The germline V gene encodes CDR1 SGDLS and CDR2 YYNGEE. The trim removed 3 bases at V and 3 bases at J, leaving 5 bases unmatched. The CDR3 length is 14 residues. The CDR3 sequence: CASSAGGLSYEQYF. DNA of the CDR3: TGTGCCAGCAGCGCGGGGGGGCTGAGCTACGAGCAGTACTTC.

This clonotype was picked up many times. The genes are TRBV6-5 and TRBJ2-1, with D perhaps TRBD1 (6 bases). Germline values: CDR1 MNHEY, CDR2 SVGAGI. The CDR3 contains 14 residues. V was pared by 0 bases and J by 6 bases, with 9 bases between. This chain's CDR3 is CASSYSWTANEQFF. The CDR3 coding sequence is TGTGCCAGCAGTTACTCGTGGACAGCCAATGAGCAGTTCTTC.

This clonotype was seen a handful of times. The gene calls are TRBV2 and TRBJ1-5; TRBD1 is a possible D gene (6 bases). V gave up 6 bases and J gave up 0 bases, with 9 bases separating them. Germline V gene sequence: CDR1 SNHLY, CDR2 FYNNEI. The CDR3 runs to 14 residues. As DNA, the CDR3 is TGTGCCAGCAGAGGACAGTATAGCAATCAGCCCCAGCATTTT. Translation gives CASRGQYSNQPQHF.

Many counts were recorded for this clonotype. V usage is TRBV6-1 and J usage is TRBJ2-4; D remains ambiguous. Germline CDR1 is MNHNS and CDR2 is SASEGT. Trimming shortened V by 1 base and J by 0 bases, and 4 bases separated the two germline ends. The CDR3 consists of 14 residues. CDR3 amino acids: CASSEGVAKNIQYF. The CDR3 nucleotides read TGTGCCAGCAGTGAAGGGGTAGCCAAAAACATTCAGTACTTC.

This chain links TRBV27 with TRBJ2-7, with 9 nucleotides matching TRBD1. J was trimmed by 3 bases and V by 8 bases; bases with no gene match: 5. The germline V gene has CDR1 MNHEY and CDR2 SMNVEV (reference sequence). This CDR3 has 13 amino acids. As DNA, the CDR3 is TGTGCCAGCCGGGACAGGGAAGTCTACGAGCAGTACTTC. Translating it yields CASRDREVYEQYF.

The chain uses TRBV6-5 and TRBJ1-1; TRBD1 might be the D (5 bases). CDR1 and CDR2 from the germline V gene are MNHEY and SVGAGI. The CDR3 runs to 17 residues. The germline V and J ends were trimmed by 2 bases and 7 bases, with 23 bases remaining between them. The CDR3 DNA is TGTGCCAGCAGTTACCACCCAGAGGGCCGGGGGGTTAGTGAAGCTTTCTTT. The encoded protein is CASSYHPEGRGVSEAFF.